A single sample is the source of the 25 T cell receptor beta chains below, sequenced in a study of long-term antiretroviral therapy in people with HIV. The assay used was immunoSEQ (version v3.0), run at survey level. The method was immunoSEQ multiplex PCR; TCRdb's version includes in-frame clones alone and lacks a portion of them. The sample contains 20,000 or so clones, around 82% of which appear only once. Sequences were derived from unsorted PBMCs, sampled 2.9 years after starting antiretroviral therapy. The receptors come from a woman aged 25 to 39 with HIV.

The CDR3 sequence is CASSRAGQATNSPLHF. CDR3 bases: TGTGCCAGCAGTCGCGCGGGACAGGCAACAAATTCACCCCTCCACTTT. The chain has TRBV2 and TRBJ1-6; 8 bases align to TRBD1. CDR3 size: 16 residues. In germline, CDR1 is SNHLY, CDR2 FYNNEI. The junction had 10 bases not matched to a gene; V was cut back by 5 bases and J by 7 bases.

This chain links TRBV5-6 with TRBJ1-4; weak D call: TRBD1 (5 bases). Trimming removed 2 bases from V and 14 bases from J, with 16 bases in between. Germline CDR1 and CDR2: SGHDT and YYEEEE. CDR3 size: 13 residues. CDR3 residues: CASSLTGAEALFF. CDR3 bases: TGTGCCAGCAGCTTAACTGGGGCCGAGGCTCTGTTTTTT.

The rearrangement uses TRBV11-2 and TRBJ2-3; TRBD2 agrees at 10 bases. CDR1 is SGHAT and CDR2 is FQNNGV in the germline V gene. The CDR3 totals 16 residues. V was clipped by 5 bases and J by 5 bases; unmatched bases: 10. The CDR3 DNA reads TGTGCCAGCAGCCCTCGGGTAGCGGGGGGTGTAGATACGCAGTATTTT. Its protein is CASSPRVAGGVDTQYF.

This rearrangement joins TRBV4-1 to TRBJ2-3, with D perhaps being TRBD1 or TRBD2 (5 bases each). Germline assignment: CDR1 MGHRA and CDR2 YSYEKL. CDR3 size: 15 residues. Trimming cost V 8 bases and J 1 base, with 16 bases left between them. The chain's CDR3 is CASGYARDGTDTQYF. The CDR3 nucleotides read TGCGCCAGCGGTTACGCCAGGGACGGCACAGATACGCAGTATTTT.

The chain recombines TRBV7-2 with TRBJ2-5; TRBD2 matches 10 bases. The length of the CDR3 is 17 residues. With 0 bases clipped from V and 7 bases from J, the junction kept 11 bases outside the gene matches. Germline V gives CDR1 SGHTA, CDR2 FQGNSA. CDR3 nucleotides: TGTGCCAGCAGCTTAGCCCCTAGCGGGGGCAGTCAGGGGACCCAGTACTTC. It codes for CASSLAPSGGSQGTQYF.

The chain combines TRBV25-1 with TRBJ1-5; D ambiguous. Germline V gives CDR1 MGHDK, CDR2 SYGVNS. The CDR3 sequence is 16 residues long. Trimming shortened V by 4 bases and J by 0 bases, and 13 bases separated the two germline ends. The CDR3 here is CASSGTEGYSNQPQHF. CDR3 nucleotides: TGTGCCAGCAGTGGTACAGAAGGGTATAGCAATCAGCCCCAGCATTTT.

V and J are TRBV7-9 and TRBJ1-2; 9 nucleotides line up with TRBD1. V shed 3 bases, J shed 7 bases, and the junction held 6 bases outside the gene matches. Germline loops: CDR1 SEHNR, CDR2 FQNEAQ (reference sequence). The CDR3 contains 14 residues. For the CDR3, the DNA is TGTGCCAGCAGCTTCTCCGGGACAGGGAGTGGCTACACCTTC. Translation: CASSFSGTGSGYTF.

The V gene is TRBV10-3, the J gene TRBJ1-2, with a possible D match to TRBD1 (6 bases). CDR1 is ENHRY and CDR2 is SYGVKD in the germline V gene. Trimming shortened V by 5 bases and J by 0 bases, and 10 bases separated the two germline ends. The CDR3 runs to 14 residues. CDR3 sequence: CAISRGGSNYGYTF. In DNA, the CDR3 is TGTGCCATCAGTCGAGGGGGGTCTAACTATGGCTACACCTTC.

There are a few counts of this clone. The chain is built from TRBV2 and TRBJ1-1, with 10 bases lining up with TRBD1. CDR3 length: 12 residues. CDR1 and CDR2 (germline): SNHLY, FYNNEI. V lost 8 bases to trimming and J lost 6 bases; unmatched junction nucleotides: 3. CDR3 sequence reads: CASRQGAPEAFF. The CDR3 DNA follows: TGTGCCAGCCGACAGGGGGCGCCTGAAGCTTTCTTT.

The chain couples TRBV5-8 to TRBJ2-7; tentative D call: TRBD1 (6 bases). V was clipped by 5 bases and J by 0 bases, with 24 bases between them. From germline, CDR1 is SGHTS and CDR2 YDEGEE. The CDR3 is 18 residues long. CDR3 bases: TGTGCCAGCAGTTCCCATCTCGGACAGTCCCTACTCTCCTACGAGCAGTACTTC. Protein product: CASSSHLGQSLLSYEQYF.

V is TRBV5-1 and J is TRBJ2-5; maybe TRBD2 (5 bases). V was cut by 0 bases and J by 5 bases, with 11 bases left in between. The CDR3 is made up of 14 amino acids. Germline CDR1 and CDR2: SGHRS and YFSETQ. The DNA for the CDR3 is TGCGCCAGCAGCTTGGCCGGGGTTATTGAGACCCAGTACTTC. Protein product: CASSLAGVIETQYF.

The CDR3 DNA is TGTGCCAGCTCACCGAACGCGGACACTGAAGCTTTCTTT. Protein product: CASSPNADTEAFF. This chain uses TRBV18 with TRBJ1-1; D uncertain. The CDR3 totals 13 residues. Germline CDR1 is KGHSH and CDR2 is LQKENI. The V and J ends lost 3 bases and 3 bases respectively, with 8 bases between them.

The chain joins TRBV11-2 to TRBJ1-1; D unresolved. CDR1 is SGHAT, CDR2 FQNNGV, per germline. The CDR3 sequence is 15 residues long. V dropped 3 bases and J dropped 0 bases, with 11 bases sitting between them. The CDR3 sequence is CASSFVDGMNTEAFF. CDR3 DNA: TGTGCCAGCAGCTTTGTTGACGGTATGAACACTGAAGCTTTCTTT.

The chain combines TRBV4-1 with TRBJ1-2; maybe TRBD1 (6 bases). The ends were cut back, 0 bases at V and 4 bases at J, with 27 bases in the middle. CDR1 MGHRA and CDR2 YSYEKL come from the germline V gene. The CDR3 spans 20 residues. Here the CDR3 DNA reads TGCGCCAGCAGCCAAGATGGTCGCAGGGGTAGTCCTTACCGCCTCTATGGCTACACCTTC. Protein: CASSQDGRRGSPYRLYGYTF.

V is TRBV5-1 and J is TRBJ2-2; either TRBD1 or TRBD2 may supply D (5 bases each). V gave up 4 bases and J gave up 0 bases, with 13 bases separating them. Germline loops: CDR1 SGHRS, CDR2 YFSETQ. The CDR3 is made up of 16 amino acids. The CDR3 nucleotides read TGCGCCAGCAGCGTCGGGACCCTTGCGAACACCGGGGAGCTGTTTTTT. The encoded protein is CASSVGTLANTGELFF. The full variable domain, in which reference TRBV5-1 and TRBJ2-2 provide the parts outside the CDR3, is KAGVTQTPRYLIKTRGQQVTLSCSPISGHRSVSWYQQTPGQGLQFLFEYFSETQRNKGNFPGRFSGRQFSNSRSEMNVSTLELGDSALYLCASSVGTLANTGELFFGEGSRLTVL.

This clone has only a few counts. The chain combines TRBV7-3 with TRBJ1-2; D perhaps matches TRBD1 (5 bases). V was trimmed by 3 bases and J by 3 bases, leaving 8 bases between them. Germline CDR1 reads SGHTA; CDR2 reads FQGTGA. The CDR3 covers 13 residues. CDR3 residues: CASSLGVDYGYTF. The CDR3 DNA follows: TGTGCCAGCAGCTTGGGGGTAGACTATGGCTACACCTTC.

DNA of the CDR3: TGCGCCAGCAGCCAAGGAACTTCCGGGTACGAGCAGTACGTC. The encoded protein is CASSQGTSGYEQYV. V and J are TRBV4-1 and TRBJ2-7, with no clear D. Trimming cost V 1 base and J 4 bases, with 11 bases left between them. CDR3 length: 14 amino acids. Germline lookup yields CDR1 MGHRA and CDR2 YSYEKL.

This sequence joins TRBV30 and TRBJ1-1, with D unresolved. CDR1 and CDR2 from the germline V gene are GTSNPN and SVGIG (reference sequence). The CDR3 extends over 10 amino acids. V shed 3 bases and J shed 5 bases, with 4 bases lying between them. The CDR3 DNA reads TGTGCCTGGAGCCAGACTGAAGCTTTCTTT. Residues: CAWSQTEAFF.

V gene TRBV28 combines with J gene TRBJ1-2, with D unclear. Germline V lookup: CDR1 MDHEN, CDR2 SYDVKM. This CDR3 has 15 residues. Trimming took off 4 bases at V and 1 base at J, with 13 bases between the two ends. The CDR3 DNA sequence: TGTGCCAGCAGTTCCCACGGCCTACTTAACTATGGCTACACCTTC. It specifies CASSSHGLLNYGYTF.

This clone has only a few counts. The rearrangement links TRBV19 to TRBJ1-2; no firm D call. Germline V gene lookup returns CDR1 LNHDA and CDR2 SQIVND (reference sequence). V was trimmed by 6 bases and J by 0 bases, leaving 11 bases between them. The CDR3 sequence is 14 residues long. DNA of the CDR3: TGTGCCAGTAGCTCAAGAGGGACTAACTATGGCTACACCTTC. Its translation is CASSSRGTNYGYTF.

This chain links TRBV6-1 with TRBJ1-2, with unresolved D. This CDR3 has 11 residues. CDR1 MNHNS and CDR2 SASEGT come from the germline V gene. V was trimmed by 1 base and J by 4 bases, leaving 1 base between them. CDR3: CASSEGYGYTF. The CDR3, as DNA: TGTGCCAGCAGTGAAGGCTATGGCTACACCTTC.

The genes are TRBV9 and TRBJ2-7, with D possibly being TRBD2 (6 bases). Germline CDR1 SGDLS, CDR2 YYNGEE. The CDR3 is 15 amino acids. The V end lost 3 bases, the J end lost 7 bases, and 20 bases lay between the germline ends. CDR3 loop: CASSASTGGMGEQYF. CDR3 DNA: TGTGCCAGCAGCGCCAGCACTGGGGGGATGGGTGAGCAGTACTTC.

The chain is built from TRBV14 and TRBJ1-4, with TRBD1 as a possible D gene (6 bases). This CDR3 has 14 amino acids. Germline V gene lookup returns CDR1 SGHDN and CDR2 FVKESK. V lost 4 bases, J lost 10 bases, and 16 bases lay in between. The DNA for the CDR3 is TGTGCCAGCAGCCTCTTAACAGGGACGGGAAAACTGTTTTTT. Its translation: CASSLLTGTGKLFF.

J is TRBJ2-5 and V is TRBV30, with D unclear. The CDR3 contains 11 residues. The V end was cut by 5 bases, the J end by 5 bases, with 9 bases between. The germline V gene has CDR1 GTSNPN and CDR2 SVGIG (reference sequence). The CDR3 nucleotides read TGTGCCTGGCAAACATCGGAGACCCAGTACTTC. Amino acids: CAWQTSETQYF.

The chain is built from TRBV5-4 and TRBJ2-1, with D unclear. Trimming left V 0 bases short and J 0 bases short, with 7 bases between. CDR1 is SGHNT and CDR2 is YYREEE in the germline V gene (reference sequence). The CDR3 has 15 residues. In DNA, the CDR3 is TGTGCCAGCAGCTTGGCAGCGCTCTCCTACAATGAGCAGTTCTTC. It encodes CASSLAALSYNEQFF.